Presented here are 25 T cell receptor beta chains from one specimen sequenced in a study of radiotherapy plus CTLA-4 blockade in lung cancer. Clones were sequenced by immunoSEQ multiplex PCR, and TCRdb holds only the in-frame ones, with some missing. The sample yields around 99,000 clones, 85% to 90% seen once. The sample was peripheral blood, taken from a patient treated with radiotherapy plus ipilimumab. These receptors were collected from a human donor with non-small cell lung cancer that progressed on radiotherapy plus ipilimumab.

The chain has TRBV4-2 and TRBJ2-1; TRBD2 matches 8 bases. Germline V gene sequence: CDR1 LGHNA, CDR2 YNFKEQ. Losses at the gene ends were 3 bases for V and 5 bases for J; bases not matched to a gene: 15. This CDR3 has 18 residues. CDR3 sequence: CASSHLLLTAGEDNEQFF. CDR3 bases: TGTGCCAGCAGCCACCTTCTCTTGACAGCGGGAGAGGACAATGAGCAGTTCTTC.

The chain uses TRBV18 and TRBJ2-1; a possible D gene is TRBD2 (6 bases). Germline V gives CDR1 KGHSH, CDR2 LQKENI. Between the trimmed V and J ends, which lost 3 bases and 9 bases, there was a span of 18 bases. The CDR3 has 15 amino acids. The CDR3 DNA is TGTGCCAGCTCACCTAAACGGGGGAAGTCCACTGAGCAGTTCTTC. Its translation: CASSPKRGKSTEQFF.

Written as DNA, the CDR3 is TGCGCCAGCAGCTTGGTAGCGACTAGCACAGATACGCAGTATTTT. Amino acid sequence: CASSLVATSTDTQYF. This chain uses TRBV5-1 with TRBJ2-3; D is perhaps TRBD2 (5 bases). Germline V gene lookup returns CDR1 SGHRS and CDR2 YFSETQ. The CDR3 contains 15 residues. V dropped 0 bases and J dropped 0 bases, with 8 bases sitting between them. Filled out from reference TRBV5-1 and TRBJ2-3, the complete variable domain reads KAGVTQTPRYLIKTRGQQVTLSCSPISGHRSVSWYQQTPGQGLQFLFEYFSETQRNKGNFPGRFSGRQFSNSRSEMNVSTLELGDSALYLCASSLVATSTDTQYFGPGTRLTVL.

This clone has a single count. The chain has TRBV12-5 and TRBJ2-1; D is unresolved. Germline V gives CDR1 LGHNT, CDR2 FRNRAP. Trimming took 7 bases from V and 1 from J, leaving 14 bases between them. This CDR3 spans 15 amino acids. CDR3 sequence reads: CASAPTVRSYNEQFF. In DNA form, the CDR3 reads TGTGCTAGTGCCCCCACTGTGAGATCCTACAATGAGCAGTTCTTC.

The V gene is TRBV2, the J gene TRBJ2-5; 8 positions match TRBD2. Germline CDR1 SNHLY, CDR2 FYNNEI. Trimming at V came to 6 bases and at J to 0 bases, leaving 9 bases not matched to a gene. The CDR3 is 16 residues long. CDR3 in DNA: TGTGCCAGCAGATTCCCCCGGGGGGGGCACCAAGAGACCCAGTACTTC. Protein sequence: CASRFPRGGHQETQYF.

This chain joins TRBV5-1 and TRBJ2-1; tentative D call: TRBD2 (5 bases). V was trimmed by 4 bases and J by 10 bases, leaving 12 bases between them. Per germline, CDR1 SGHRS and CDR2 YFSETQ. The CDR3 loop spans 12 amino acids. The CDR3, as DNA: TGCGCCAGCAGCCCGGGTCGGAGGGAGCAGTTCTTC. It translates to CASSPGRREQFF.

This clone is a singleton in its sample. This sequence joins TRBV5-1 and TRBJ1-2; D ambiguous. CDR3 length: 14 residues. CDR1 is SGHRS and CDR2 is YFSETQ in the germline V gene. V was clipped by 8 bases and J by 3 bases, with 17 bases between them. CDR3: CASRLTQGDYGYTF. The CDR3 region has the DNA TGCGCCAGTCGACTTACCCAAGGAGACTATGGCTACACCTTC.

The chain recombines TRBV5-6 with TRBJ2-3; 9 bases are a match to TRBD2. CDR1 is SGHDT and CDR2 is YYEEEE in the germline V gene. After removal of 4 bases from V and 3 bases from J, the junction contained 6 bases not matched to a gene. This CDR3 is 15 amino acids long. Here the CDR3 reads CASSPGTSRTDTQYF. The CDR3 DNA follows: TGTGCCAGCAGCCCCGGGACTAGCAGAACAGATACGCAGTATTTT.

The chain uses TRBV5-1 and TRBJ2-2; 8 nucleotides align to TRBD1. The CDR3 is 21 residues long. The germline V gene has CDR1 SGHRS and CDR2 YFSETQ. After removal of 2 bases from V and 1 base from J, the junction contained 19 bases not matched to a gene. This CDR3 reads CASSFPTGEQIQGLNTGELFF. The CDR3, as DNA: TGCGCCAGCAGCTTCCCGACAGGGGAACAAATTCAAGGTCTGAACACCGGGGAGCTGTTTTTT.

This clone was seen a single time. V is TRBV19 and J is TRBJ1-1; perhaps TRBD1 as D (6 bases). The ends were cut back, 5 bases at V and 4 bases at J, with 11 bases in the middle. This CDR3 has 13 residues. Germline CDR1 LNHDA, CDR2 SQIVND (reference sequence). CDR3 sequence: CASSPLGGTEAFF. The CDR3 DNA reads as TGTGCCAGTAGTCCCTTAGGGGGCACTGAAGCTTTCTTT.

The CDR3 is CASSLGLRDTQYF. CDR3 DNA: TGTGCCAGCAGCTTAGGTCTGCGAGATACGCAGTATTTT. The rearrangement joins TRBV7-6 to TRBJ2-3; D not resolved. The V end lost 1 base, the J end lost 5 bases, and 7 bases lay between the germline ends. CDR3 length equals 13 residues. From germline, CDR1 is SGHVS and CDR2 FNYEAQ.

In this sample, this clone turned up many times. The V call is TRBV9, the J call TRBJ2-7, with D unresolved. The CDR3 length is 12 residues. In germline, CDR1 is SGDLS, CDR2 YYNGEE. Trimming removed 0 bases at V and 4 bases at J, with 5 bases between. The CDR3 region is CASSVGGYEQYF. The DNA of the CDR3 is TGTGCCAGCAGCGTAGGGGGATACGAGCAGTACTTC.

V gene TRBV29-1 combines with J gene TRBJ2-3; TRBD2 matches 9 bases. The length of the CDR3 is 14 residues. The germline gives CDR1 SQVTM, CDR2 ANQGSEA. The V and J ends lost 4 bases and 4 bases, in that order; junction bases with no gene match: 6. The CDR3, as DNA: TGCAGCGTTGGGGCGGGAGGGCCGGCAGATACGCAGTATTTT. Its translation is CSVGAGGPADTQYF.

This rearrangement joins TRBV5-1 to TRBJ1-2; no clear D. Germline assignment: CDR1 SGHRS and CDR2 YFSETQ. Between the trimmed V and J ends, which lost 0 bases and 7 bases, there was a span of 13 bases. This CDR3 is built from 14 residues. CDR3 sequence reads: CASSLEAGISGYTF. Here the CDR3 DNA reads TGCGCCAGCAGCTTGGAAGCTGGGATCAGTGGCTACACCTTC. Together with reference TRBV5-1 and TRBJ1-2, the CDR3 gives the full variable domain: KAGVTQTPRYLIKTRGQQVTLSCSPISGHRSVSWYQQTPGQGLQFLFEYFSETQRNKGNFPGRFSGRQFSNSRSEMNVSTLELGDSALYLCASSLEAGISGYTFGSGTRLTVV.

This clone was recorded a few times. The chain has TRBV7-8 and TRBJ2-7; 11 nucleotides line up with TRBD2. Per the germline V gene, CDR1 is SGHVS and CDR2 is FQNEAQ. V trimming: 0 bases; J trimming: 3 bases; junction bases outside the gene matches: 4. This CDR3 is 16 amino acids long. CDR3 in amino acids: CASSLALAGGRYEQYF. The CDR3 DNA follows: TGTGCCAGCAGCTTAGCGCTAGCGGGAGGACGCTACGAGCAGTACTTC.

This chain links TRBV7-9 with TRBJ2-7; unclear D gene. Germline V gene lookup returns CDR1 SEHNR and CDR2 FQNEAQ (reference sequence). The CDR3 extends over 14 amino acids. Between the trimmed V and J ends, which lost 1 base and 2 bases, there was a span of 9 bases. The CDR3 DNA sequence: TGTGCCAGCAGCTTAGGGGGAATGACCTACGAGCAGTACTTC. Translating gives CASSLGGMTYEQYF.

The J gene is TRBJ2-7, the V gene TRBV2; TRBD2 aligns across 9 bases. Germline V CDR1 and CDR2: SNHLY, FYNNEI. The CDR3 covers 14 residues. Trimming at V came to 5 bases and at J to 7 bases, leaving 9 bases not matched to a gene. CDR3 region: CASSPSGVPREQYF. CDR3 DNA: TGTGCCAGCAGTCCTAGCGGGGTACCGCGGGAGCAGTACTTC.

The chain has TRBV5-1 and TRBJ2-5; D unclear. The germline CDR1 and CDR2 sequences are SGHRS and YFSETQ. The CDR3 length is 15 residues. The germline V and J ends were trimmed by 1 base and 5 bases, with 15 bases remaining between them. The DNA of the CDR3 is TGCGCCAGCAGCTTGATAGCAGGTCCTGGGGAGACCCAGTACTTC. Protein product: CASSLIAGPGETQYF.

CDR3 sequence: CSVPASGVYGYTF. Written as DNA, the CDR3 is TGCAGCGTTCCGGCCAGTGGGGTCTATGGCTACACCTTC. The genes are TRBV29-1 and TRBJ1-2; D ambiguous. The CDR3 consists of 13 residues. V lost 5 bases to trimming and J lost 4 bases, with 14 bases between them. Germline assignment: CDR1 SQVTM and CDR2 ANQGSEA.

The rearrangement links TRBV7-2 to TRBJ1-5; TRBD1 matches 8 bases. V trimming: 3 bases; J trimming: 7 bases; junction bases outside the gene matches: 2. The germline gives CDR1 SGHTA, CDR2 FQGNSA. This CDR3 has 13 residues. Here the CDR3 DNA reads TGTGCCAGCAGCTTGGACAGGGTGCAGCCCCAGCATTTT. It specifies CASSLDRVQPQHF.

The V and J genes are TRBV19 and TRBJ2-5; TRBD2 aligns across 9 bases. Germline lookup yields CDR1 LNHDA and CDR2 SQIVND (reference sequence). The CDR3 runs 14 residues. V was pared by 8 bases and J by 9 bases, with 13 bases of the junction left unmatched. CDR3 in DNA: TGTGCCAGTGCCGGGACTAGCCCCGCAGTGGCCCAGTACTTC. This encodes CASAGTSPAVAQYF.

The CDR3 bases are TGCGCCAGCAGCTTGGATGGGACTCCTCAAGAGACCCAGTACTTC. Translated: CASSLDGTPQETQYF. V is TRBV5-1 and J is TRBJ2-5; tentatively, D is TRBD2 (6 bases). From germline, CDR1 is SGHRS and CDR2 YFSETQ. The V gene lost 0 bases and the J gene lost 2 bases, with 11 bases spanning the gap. This CDR3 is built from 15 residues.

The chain has TRBV2 and TRBJ2-3, with D hard to call. CDR3 length: 13 residues. The germline V gene encodes CDR1 SNHLY and CDR2 FYNNEI. The V gene lost 7 bases and the J gene lost 1 base, with 9 bases spanning the gap. The CDR3 region is CASNVLGTDTQYF. The CDR3 DNA reads as TGTGCCAGCAATGTTTTGGGCACAGATACGCAGTATTTT.

The J gene is TRBJ1-1, the V gene TRBV4-1; a weak D match, TRBD1 (5 bases). This CDR3 spans 17 amino acids. Germline V gene lookup returns CDR1 MGHRA and CDR2 YSYEKL. Trimming left V 0 bases short and J 8 bases short, with 22 bases between. The chain's CDR3 is CASSQDPGTGAGSEAFF. Written as DNA, the CDR3 is TGCGCCAGCAGCCAAGATCCCGGTACCGGGGCCGGATCGGAAGCTTTCTTT.

The rearrangement joins TRBV7-9 to TRBJ2-7, with D maybe TRBD2 (6 bases). This CDR3 has 14 amino acids. The germline gives CDR1 SEHNR, CDR2 FQNEAQ (reference sequence). Trimming left V 2 bases short and J 7 bases short, with 15 bases between. CDR3 in amino acids: CASSLLAGAGEQYF. CDR3 in DNA: TGTGCCAGCAGCTTATTGGCCGGAGCGGGTGAGCAGTACTTC. The full variable domain, with the rest looked up from reference TRBV7-9 and TRBJ2-7, is DTGVSQNPRHKITKRGQNVTFRCDPISEHNRLYWYRQTLGQGPEFLTYFQNEAQLEKSRLLSDRFSAERPKGSFSTLEIQRTEQGDSAMYLCASSLLAGAGEQYFGPGTRLTVT.